The T cell receptor beta chain described here comes from a study of T cell responses to AZD1222 COVID-19 vaccine. About the study: Second-dose intervals near 4 or 12 weeks were combined. Study-level points and caveats: Targeting of unmutated variant regions was reportedly seen in nearly half of spike-specific TCRs. With dominance at 160-218 and 743-854, vaccine-associated CD4 TCRs spanned spike.

V was shortened by 6 bases and J by 3 bases, with 12 bases between the two germline ends. Germline lookup yields CDR1 MNHEY and CDR2 SVGAGI. The CDR3 consists of 14 residues. Using immunoSEQ multiplex PCR, the repertoire was profiled, and TCRdb retains in-frame clones only, with some absent. The sample has around 100,000 clones, about 90% seen once. With regard to this clone: Its antigen is currently unknown.

The chain has TRBV6-5 and TRBJ1-3, with D maybe TRBD1 (5 bases). The TCR comes from an adult in good health. The sample in question was peripheral blood, obtained on day 0 of AZD1222 vaccination. The CDR3 DNA reads as TGTGCCAGCAGCCCCGGGAGGGGTGGAAACACCATATATTTT. This encodes CASSPGRGGNTIYF.